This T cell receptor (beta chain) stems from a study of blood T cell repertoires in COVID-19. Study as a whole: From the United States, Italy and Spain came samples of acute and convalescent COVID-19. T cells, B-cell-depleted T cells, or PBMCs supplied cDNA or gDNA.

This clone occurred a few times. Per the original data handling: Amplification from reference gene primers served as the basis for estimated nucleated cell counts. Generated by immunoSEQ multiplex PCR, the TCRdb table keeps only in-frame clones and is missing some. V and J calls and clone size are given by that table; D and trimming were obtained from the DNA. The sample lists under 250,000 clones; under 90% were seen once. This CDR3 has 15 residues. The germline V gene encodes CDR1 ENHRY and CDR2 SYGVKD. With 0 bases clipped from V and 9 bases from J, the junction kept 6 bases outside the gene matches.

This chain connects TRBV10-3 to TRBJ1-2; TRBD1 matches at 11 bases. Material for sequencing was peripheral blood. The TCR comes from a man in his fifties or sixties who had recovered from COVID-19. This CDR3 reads CAISESDRGQRCYTF. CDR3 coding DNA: TGTGCCATCAGTGAGTCGGACAGGGGGCAGAGATGCTACACCTTC.